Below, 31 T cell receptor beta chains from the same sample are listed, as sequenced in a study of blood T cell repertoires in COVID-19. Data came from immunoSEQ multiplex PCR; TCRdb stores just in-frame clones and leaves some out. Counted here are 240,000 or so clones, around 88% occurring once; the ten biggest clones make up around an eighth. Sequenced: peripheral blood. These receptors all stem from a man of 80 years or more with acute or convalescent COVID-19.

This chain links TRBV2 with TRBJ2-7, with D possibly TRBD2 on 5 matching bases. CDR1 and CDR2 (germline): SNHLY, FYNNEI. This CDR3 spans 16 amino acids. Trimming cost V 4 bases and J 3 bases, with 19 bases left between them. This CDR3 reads CASSGMERVLNYEQYF. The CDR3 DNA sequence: TGTGCCAGCAGTGGAATGGAGAGGGTTCTAAACTACGAGCAGTACTTC.

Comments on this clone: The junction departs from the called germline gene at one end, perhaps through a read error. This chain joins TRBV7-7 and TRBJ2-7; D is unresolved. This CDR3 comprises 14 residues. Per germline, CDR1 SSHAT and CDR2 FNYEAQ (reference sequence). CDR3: CASSLSVSSYEQYF. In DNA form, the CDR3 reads TGTGCTAGCAGCTTATCCGTATCCTCCTACGAGCAGTACTTC.

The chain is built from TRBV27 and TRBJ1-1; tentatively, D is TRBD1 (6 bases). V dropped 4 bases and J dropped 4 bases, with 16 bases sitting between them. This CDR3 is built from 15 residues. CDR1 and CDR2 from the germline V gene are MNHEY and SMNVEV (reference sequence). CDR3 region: CASSSPAGAVTEAFF. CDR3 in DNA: TGTGCCAGCAGTTCCCCGGCAGGGGCGGTCACTGAAGCTTTCTTT.

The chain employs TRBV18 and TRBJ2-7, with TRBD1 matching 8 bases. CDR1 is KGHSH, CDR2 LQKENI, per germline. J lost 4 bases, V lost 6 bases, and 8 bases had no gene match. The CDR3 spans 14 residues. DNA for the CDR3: TGTGCCAGCTCCCGCTATGGGACAGGTTACGAGCAGTACTTC. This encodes CASSRYGTGYEQYF.

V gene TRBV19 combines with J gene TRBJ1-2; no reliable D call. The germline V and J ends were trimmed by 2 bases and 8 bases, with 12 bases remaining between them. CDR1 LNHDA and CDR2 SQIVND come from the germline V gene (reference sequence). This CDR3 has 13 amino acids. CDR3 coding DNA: TGTGCCAGTAGTATACTCAGTTCTTTCGGCTACACCTTC. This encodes CASSILSSFGYTF.

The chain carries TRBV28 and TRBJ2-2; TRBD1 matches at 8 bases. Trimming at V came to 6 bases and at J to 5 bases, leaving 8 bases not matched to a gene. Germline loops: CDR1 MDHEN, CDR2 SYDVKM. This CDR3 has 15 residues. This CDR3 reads CASSPQGARTGELFF. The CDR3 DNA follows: TGTGCCAGCAGCCCGCAGGGGGCCCGGACCGGGGAGCTGTTTTTT. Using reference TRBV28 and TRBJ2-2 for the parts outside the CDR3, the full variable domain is DVKVTQSSRYLVKRTGEKVFLECVQDMDHENMFWYRQDPGLGLRLIYFSYDVKMKEKGDIPEGYSVSREKKERFSLILESASTNQTSMYLCASSPQGARTGELFFGEGSRLTVL.

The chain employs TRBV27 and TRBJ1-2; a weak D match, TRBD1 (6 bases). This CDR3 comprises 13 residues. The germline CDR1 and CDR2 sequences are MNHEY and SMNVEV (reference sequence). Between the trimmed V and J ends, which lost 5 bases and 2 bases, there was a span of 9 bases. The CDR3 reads CASSQTGNYGYTF. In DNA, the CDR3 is TGTGCCAGCAGTCAAACAGGGAACTATGGCTACACCTTC.

The CDR3 nucleotides are TGCAGCGTCCAAGGGGCATACGAGCAGTACTTC. Translated: CSVQGAYEQYF. This sequence joins TRBV29-1 and TRBJ2-7; D is possibly TRBD1 (5 bases). Trimming took 6 bases from V and 4 from J, leaving 10 bases between them. There are 11 residues in the CDR3. CDR1 is SQVTM, CDR2 ANQGSEA, per germline.

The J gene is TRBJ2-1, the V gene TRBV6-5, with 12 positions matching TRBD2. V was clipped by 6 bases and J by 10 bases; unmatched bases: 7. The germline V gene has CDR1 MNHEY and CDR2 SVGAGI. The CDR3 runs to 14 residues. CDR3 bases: TGTGCCAGCAGCCTTCTAGCGGGAGGGGAGGAGCAGTTCTTC. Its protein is CASSLLAGGEEQFF.

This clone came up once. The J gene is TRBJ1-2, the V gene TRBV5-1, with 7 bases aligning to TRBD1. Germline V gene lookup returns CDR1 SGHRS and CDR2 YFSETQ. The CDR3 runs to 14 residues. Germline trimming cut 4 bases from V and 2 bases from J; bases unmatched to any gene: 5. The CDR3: CASSAQQGNYGYTF. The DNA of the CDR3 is TGCGCCAGCAGCGCCCAACAGGGGAACTATGGCTACACCTTC. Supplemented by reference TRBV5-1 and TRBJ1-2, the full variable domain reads KAGVTQTPRYLIKTRGQQVTLSCSPISGHRSVSWYQQTPGQGLQFLFEYFSETQRNKGNFPGRFSGRQFSNSRSEMNVSTLELGDSALYLCASSAQQGNYGYTFGSGTRLTVV.

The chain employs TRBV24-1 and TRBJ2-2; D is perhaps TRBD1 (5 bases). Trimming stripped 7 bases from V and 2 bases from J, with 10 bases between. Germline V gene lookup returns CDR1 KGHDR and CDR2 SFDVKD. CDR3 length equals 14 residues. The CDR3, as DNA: TGTGCCACCAGCCGAACAGGAAACACCGGGGAGCTGTTTTTT. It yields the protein CATSRTGNTGELFF.

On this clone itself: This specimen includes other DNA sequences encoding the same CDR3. CDR3 coding DNA: TGTGCCAGCAGCTTAGGTGGAGGGAGCTCCTACGAGCAGTACTTC. Translating it yields CASSLGGGSSYEQYF. The chain is built from TRBV11-3 and TRBJ2-7; D possibly corresponds to TRBD2 (6 bases). The CDR3 extends over 15 amino acids. CDR1 SGHNT and CDR2 YENEEA come from the germline V gene. Trimming shortened V by 1 base and J by 0 bases, and 10 bases separated the two germline ends.

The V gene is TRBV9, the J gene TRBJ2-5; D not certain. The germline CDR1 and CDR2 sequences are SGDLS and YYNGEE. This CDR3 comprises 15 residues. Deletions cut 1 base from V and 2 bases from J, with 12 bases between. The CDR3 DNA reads TGTGCCAGCAGCGTACAGGCAGATACTCAAGAGACCCAGTACTTC. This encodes CASSVQADTQETQYF.

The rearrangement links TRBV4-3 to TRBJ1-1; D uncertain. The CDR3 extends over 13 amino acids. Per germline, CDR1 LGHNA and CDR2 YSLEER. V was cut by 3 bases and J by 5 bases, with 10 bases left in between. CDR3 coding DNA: TGCGCCAGCAGCCACCTAGCGGGTACTGAAGCTTTCTTT. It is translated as CASSHLAGTEAFF.

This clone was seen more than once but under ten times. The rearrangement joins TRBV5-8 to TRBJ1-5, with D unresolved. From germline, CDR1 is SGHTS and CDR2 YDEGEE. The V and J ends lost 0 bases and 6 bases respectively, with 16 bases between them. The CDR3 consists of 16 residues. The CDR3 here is CASSLASAGVGQPQHF. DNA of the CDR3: TGTGCCAGCAGCTTGGCCTCGGCAGGCGTTGGTCAGCCCCAGCATTTT.

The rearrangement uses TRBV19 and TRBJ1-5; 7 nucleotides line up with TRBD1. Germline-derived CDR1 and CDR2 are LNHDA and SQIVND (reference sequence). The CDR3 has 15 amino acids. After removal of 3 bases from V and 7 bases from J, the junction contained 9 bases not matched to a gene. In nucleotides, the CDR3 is TGTGCCAGTAGTATCGACAGGGCACGAAACCAGCCCCAGCATTTT. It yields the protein CASSIDRARNQPQHF. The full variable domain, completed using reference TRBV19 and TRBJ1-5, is DGGITQSPKYLFRKEGQNVTLSCEQNLNHDAMYWYRQDPGQGLRLIYYSQIVNDFQKGDIAEGYSVSREKKESFPLTVTSAQKNPTAFYLCASSIDRARNQPQHFGDGTRLSIL.

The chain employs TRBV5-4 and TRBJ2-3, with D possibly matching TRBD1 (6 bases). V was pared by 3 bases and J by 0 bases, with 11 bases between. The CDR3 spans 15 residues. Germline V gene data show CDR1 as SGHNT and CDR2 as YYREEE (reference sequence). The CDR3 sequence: CASSSPGQSTDTQYF. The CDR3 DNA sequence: TGTGCCAGCAGCTCTCCGGGACAAAGCACAGATACGCAGTATTTT.

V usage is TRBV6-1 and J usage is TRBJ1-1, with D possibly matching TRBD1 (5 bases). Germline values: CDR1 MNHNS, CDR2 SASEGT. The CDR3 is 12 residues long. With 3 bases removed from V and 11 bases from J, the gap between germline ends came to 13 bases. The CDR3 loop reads CASSDRVGMAFF. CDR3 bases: TGTGCCAGCAGTGACAGGGTAGGGATGGCTTTCTTT.

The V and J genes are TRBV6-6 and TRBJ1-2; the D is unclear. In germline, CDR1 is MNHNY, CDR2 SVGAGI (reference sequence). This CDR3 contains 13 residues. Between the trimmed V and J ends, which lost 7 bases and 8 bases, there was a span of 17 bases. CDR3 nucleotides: TGTGCCAGCACCCCCCAGCCAACGGGGGGCTACACCTTC. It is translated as CASTPQPTGGYTF.

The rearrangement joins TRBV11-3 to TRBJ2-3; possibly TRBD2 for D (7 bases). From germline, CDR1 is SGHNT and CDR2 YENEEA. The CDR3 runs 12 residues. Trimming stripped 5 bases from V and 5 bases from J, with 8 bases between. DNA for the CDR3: TGTGCCAGCAGCAGGGGGGGAGATACGCAGTATTTT. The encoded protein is CASSRGGDTQYF.

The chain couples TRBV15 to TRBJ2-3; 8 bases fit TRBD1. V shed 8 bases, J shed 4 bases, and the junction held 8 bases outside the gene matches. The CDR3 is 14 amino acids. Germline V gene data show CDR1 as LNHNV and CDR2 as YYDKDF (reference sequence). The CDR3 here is CATRRPGGPDTQYF. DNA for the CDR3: TGTGCCACCCGCCGACCAGGGGGCCCAGATACGCAGTATTTT.

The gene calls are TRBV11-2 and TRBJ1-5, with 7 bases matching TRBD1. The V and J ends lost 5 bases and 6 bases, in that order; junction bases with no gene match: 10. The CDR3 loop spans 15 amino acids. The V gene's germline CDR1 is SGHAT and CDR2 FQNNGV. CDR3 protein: CASSLTGSGVQPQHF. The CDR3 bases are TGTGCCAGCAGCCTGACAGGGTCGGGGGTTCAGCCCCAGCATTTT.

The CDR3 loop reads CASSLAGGQGATGELFF. The CDR3 DNA sequence: TGTGCCAGCAGCTTGGCCGGGGGACAGGGGGCCACCGGGGAGCTGTTTTTT. V gene TRBV5-4 combines with J gene TRBJ2-2, with TRBD1 matching 12 bases. This CDR3 has 17 amino acids. Germline V gene data show CDR1 as SGHNT and CDR2 as YYREEE (reference sequence). V gave up 0 bases and J gave up 4 bases; unmatched junction bases: 4.

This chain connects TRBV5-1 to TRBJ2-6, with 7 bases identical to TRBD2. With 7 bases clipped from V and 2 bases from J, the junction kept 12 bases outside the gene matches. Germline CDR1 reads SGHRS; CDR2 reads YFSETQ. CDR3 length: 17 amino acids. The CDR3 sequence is CASGRGPASPGANVLTF. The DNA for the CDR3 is TGCGCCAGCGGGAGGGGACCTGCCAGCCCTGGGGCCAACGTCCTGACTTTC.

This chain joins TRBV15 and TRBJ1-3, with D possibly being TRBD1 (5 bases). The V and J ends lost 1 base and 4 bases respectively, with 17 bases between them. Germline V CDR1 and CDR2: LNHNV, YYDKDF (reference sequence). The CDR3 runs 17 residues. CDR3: CATSRGQGRFSGNTIYF. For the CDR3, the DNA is TGTGCCACCAGCAGAGGGCAGGGAAGATTTTCAGGAAACACCATATATTTT.

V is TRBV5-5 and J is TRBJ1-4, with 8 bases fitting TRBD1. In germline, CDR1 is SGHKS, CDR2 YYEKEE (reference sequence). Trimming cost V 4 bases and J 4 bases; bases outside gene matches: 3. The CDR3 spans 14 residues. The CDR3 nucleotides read TGTGCCAGCAGCATGACAGGGGATAATGAAAAACTGTTTTTT. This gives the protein CASSMTGDNEKLFF.

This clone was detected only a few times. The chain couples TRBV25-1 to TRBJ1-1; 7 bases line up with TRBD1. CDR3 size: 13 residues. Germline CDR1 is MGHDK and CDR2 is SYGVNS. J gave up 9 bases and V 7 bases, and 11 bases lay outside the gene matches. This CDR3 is CASIAMGTAKAFF. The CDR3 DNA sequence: TGTGCCAGCATCGCAATGGGGACAGCTAAAGCTTTCTTT.

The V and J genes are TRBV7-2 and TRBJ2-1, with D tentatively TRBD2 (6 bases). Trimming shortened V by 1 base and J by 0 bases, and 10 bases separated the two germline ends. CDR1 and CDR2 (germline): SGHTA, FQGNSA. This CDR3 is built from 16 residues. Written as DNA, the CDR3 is TGTGCCAGCAGCTTAGTATCCGGGGGCTCCTACAATGAGCAGTTCTTC. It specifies CASSLVSGGSYNEQFF.

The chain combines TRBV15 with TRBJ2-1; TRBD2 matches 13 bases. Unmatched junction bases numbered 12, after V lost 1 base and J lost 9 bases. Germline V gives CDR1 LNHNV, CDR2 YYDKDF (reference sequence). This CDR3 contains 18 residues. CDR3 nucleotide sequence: TGTGCCACCAGCAGAGCACGACTAGCGGGAGGTTTCTACGGTGAGCAGTTCTTC. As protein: CATSRARLAGGFYGEQFF.

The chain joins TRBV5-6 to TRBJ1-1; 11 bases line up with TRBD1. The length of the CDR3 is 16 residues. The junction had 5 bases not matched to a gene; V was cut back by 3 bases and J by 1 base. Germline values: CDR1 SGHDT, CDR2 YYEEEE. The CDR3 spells CASSWGQGVSNTEAFF. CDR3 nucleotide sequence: TGTGCCAGCAGCTGGGGACAGGGGGTTTCGAACACTGAAGCTTTCTTT.

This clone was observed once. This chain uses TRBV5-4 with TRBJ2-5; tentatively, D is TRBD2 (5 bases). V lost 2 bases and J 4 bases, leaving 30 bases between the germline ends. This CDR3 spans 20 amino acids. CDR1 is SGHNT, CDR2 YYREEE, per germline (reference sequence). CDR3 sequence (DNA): TGTGCCAGCAGCTTTCCCCCAAGCGGACCCCTTCCCTCAGTTAGAGAGACCCAGTACTTC. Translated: CASSFPPSGPLPSVRETQYF. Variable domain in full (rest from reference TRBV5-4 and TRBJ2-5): ETGVTQSPTHLIKTRGQQVTLRCSSQSGHNTVSWYQQALGQGPQFIFQYYREEENGRGNFPPRFSGLQFPNYSSELNVNALELDDSALYLCASSFPPSGPLPSVRETQYFGPGTRLLVL.